The clone carrying this T cell receptor beta chain came up a few times. Its target is not known. With a J-beta primer mix and a sample-barcoded 5' primer, a second PCR ran about 6 to 11 cycles. TCRdb reprocessed the 5' RACE reads via MiXCR and lists one record per CDR3 protein. The data show about 720,000 distinct CDR3 sequences, about 24% seen once. The record originates from a study of blood T cells in healthy people across ages. General observations from the study: PBMCs that were unsorted prevented a conclusive naive versus antigen-experienced comparison.

This receptor was identified in a man between 65 and 85 years old in good health. The specimen was blood.

The CDR3 here is CSASGEPEKNIQYF. CDR3 DNA: TGCAGTGCTAGTGGGGAGCCGGAAAAAAACATTCAGTACTTC. The chain joins TRBV20-1 to TRBJ2-4; perhaps TRBD2 as D (5 bases). V lost 3 bases, J lost 4 bases, and 13 bases lay in between. This CDR3 is built from 14 residues. CDR1 DFQATT and CDR2 SNEGSKA come from the germline V gene (reference sequence).